Following are 10 T cell receptor beta chains from one sample sequenced in a study of cytomegalovirus exposure and HLA in healthy donors. Both 60 Vbeta primers and 13 Jbeta primers went into the PCR. Repertoires were generated with immunoSEQ multiplex PCR, while TCRdb's copy carries only in-frame clones and drops some. The profile covers around 92,000 clones, with roughly 76% appearing a single time and roughly 8.4% taken by the ten largest. The sequencing input was PBMCs. These receptor sequences come from a human donor in good health.

V usage is TRBV20-1 and J usage is TRBJ2-1; D is undetermined. The CDR3 loop spans 11 amino acids. CDR1 and CDR2 (germline): DFQATT, SNEGSKA (reference sequence). V shed 3 bases and J shed 7 bases, with 7 bases lying between them. CDR3 residues: CSASLANEQFF. For the CDR3, the DNA is TGCAGTGCTAGTCTGGCTAATGAGCAGTTCTTC.

This clone was counted a single time. The chain employs TRBV10-2 and TRBJ2-2, with 9 nucleotides matching TRBD1. This CDR3 is 17 amino acids long. J gave up 6 bases and V 7 bases, and 15 bases lay outside the gene matches. CDR1 and CDR2 from the germline V gene are WSHSY and SAAADI. The CDR3 nucleotides read TGCGCCAGCACCGAAAAAACAGGGGGCGTCGGTCCCGGGGAGCTGTTTTTT. Amino acid sequence: CASTEKTGGVGPGELFF.

V is TRBV5-1 and J is TRBJ1-1; 7 positions match TRBD1. Germline loops: CDR1 SGHRS, CDR2 YFSETQ. The CDR3 has 14 residues. Losses at the gene ends were 3 bases for V and 3 bases for J; bases not matched to a gene: 5. CDR3 nucleotide sequence: TGCGCCAGCAGCTACAGGGGTGGAGACACTGAAGCTTTCTTT. Its protein product is CASSYRGGDTEAFF.

The chain joins TRBV18 to TRBJ2-7; possibly TRBD2 for D (6 bases). Germline loops: CDR1 KGHSH, CDR2 LQKENI. Trimming left V 3 bases short and J 0 bases short, with 12 bases between. This CDR3 comprises 15 residues. In DNA, the CDR3 is TGTGCCAGCTCACCGAGACTAGATAGCTCCTACGAGCAGTACTTC. The encoded protein is CASSPRLDSSYEQYF.

The chain links TRBV29-1 to TRBJ1-1; D possibly corresponds to TRBD1 (6 bases). V was clipped by 7 bases and J by 0 bases, with 24 bases between them. CDR3 length: 17 amino acids. CDR1 is SQVTM and CDR2 is ANQGSEA in the germline V gene. The DNA of the CDR3 is TGCAGCGCGCCTTCGGGGGGGGGCGCGGGTTTGAACACTGAAGCTTTCTTT. The encoded protein is CSAPSGGGAGLNTEAFF.

The CDR3 loop reads CASSRTGGATDTQYF. The CDR3 nucleotides read TGTGCCAGCAGCAGGACAGGGGGCGCAACAGATACGCAGTATTTT. V is TRBV5-4 and J is TRBJ2-3; 11 bases map to TRBD1. CDR1 and CDR2 from the germline V gene are SGHNT and YYREEE (reference sequence). This CDR3 is 15 amino acids long. The V and J ends lost 4 bases and 3 bases, in that order; junction bases with no gene match: 4.

The chain uses TRBV6-5 and TRBJ2-3; D gene unclear. The CDR3 contains 15 residues. Germline V gene data show CDR1 as MNHEY and CDR2 as SVGAGI. The V end lost 5 bases, the J end lost 0 bases, and 12 bases lay between the germline ends. CDR3 residues: CASSPLRVSTDTQYF. The CDR3 DNA reads as TGTGCCAGCAGTCCCCTTAGAGTAAGCACAGATACGCAGTATTTT.

This clone was recorded a few times. The chain uses TRBV20-1 and TRBJ1-1, with 7 bases that match TRBD1. The length of the CDR3 is 11 residues. CDR1 DFQATT and CDR2 SNEGSKA come from the germline V gene (reference sequence). J gave up 8 bases and V 3 bases, and 3 bases lay outside the gene matches. DNA of the CDR3: TGCAGTGCTAGGAGGACAGGCGAAGCTTTCTTT. It encodes CSARRTGEAFF.

This clone was picked up a small number of times. This rearrangement joins TRBV5-4 to TRBJ1-6; D perhaps matches TRBD1 (5 bases). The CDR3 has 16 residues. Germline CDR1 is SGHNT and CDR2 is YYREEE (reference sequence). The V end was cut by 4 bases, the J end by 7 bases, with 18 bases between. The CDR3 region has the DNA TGTGCCAGCAGCCCTCCACGGGAGGCAGGGAATTCACCCCTCCACTTT. It encodes CASSPPREAGNSPLHF.

This chain connects TRBV14 to TRBJ2-1; a weak D match, TRBD1 (5 bases). Trimming cost V 4 bases and J 4 bases, with 17 bases left between them. Germline V CDR1 and CDR2: SGHDN, FVKESK. This CDR3 has 16 residues. CDR3 coding DNA: TGTGCCAGCAGCCCCCTGACAGCCCTGGGATACAATGAGCAGTTCTTC. Translation: CASSPLTALGYNEQFF.